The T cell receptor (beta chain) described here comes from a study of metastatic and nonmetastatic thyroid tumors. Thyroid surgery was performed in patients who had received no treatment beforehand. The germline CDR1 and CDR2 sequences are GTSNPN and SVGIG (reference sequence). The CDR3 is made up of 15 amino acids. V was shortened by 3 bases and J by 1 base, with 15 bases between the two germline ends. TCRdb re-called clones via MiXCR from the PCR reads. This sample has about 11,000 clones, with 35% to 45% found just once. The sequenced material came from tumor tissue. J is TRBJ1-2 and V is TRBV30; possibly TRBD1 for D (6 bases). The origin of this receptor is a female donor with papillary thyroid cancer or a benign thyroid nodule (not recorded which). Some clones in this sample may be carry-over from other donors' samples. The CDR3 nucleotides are TGTGCCTGGAGGGCGGCAGGGGCCCTTAACTATGGCTACACCTTC. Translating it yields CAWRAAGALNYGYTF.